This T cell receptor (beta chain) was retrieved from a study of OX40 agonist ivuxolimab in advanced cancers. CDR1 and CDR2 (germline): SQVTM, ANQGSEA. The V end lost 8 bases, the J end lost 0 bases, and 17 bases lay between the germline ends. This CDR3 has 15 amino acids. TCRdb's copy holds only in-frame clones and misses some; the assay was immunoSEQ multiplex PCR. Of around 64,000 clones in the sample, roughly nine tenths are singletons; the top ten hold 13% to 15%. The receptor's source is an adult with an advanced solid tumor such as melanoma, head and neck, liver or kidney cancer. This chain joins TRBV29-1 and TRBJ2-1; D could derive from TRBD1 or TRBD2 (5 bases each). Specimen: CD4+ or CD8+ T cells sorted from blood, collected in a trial of the OX40 agonist ivuxolimab. This CDR3 reads CSKLGSGHSYNEQFF. The CDR3 DNA sequence: TGCAGCAAACTGGGCAGCGGACACTCCTACAATGAGCAGTTCTTC.